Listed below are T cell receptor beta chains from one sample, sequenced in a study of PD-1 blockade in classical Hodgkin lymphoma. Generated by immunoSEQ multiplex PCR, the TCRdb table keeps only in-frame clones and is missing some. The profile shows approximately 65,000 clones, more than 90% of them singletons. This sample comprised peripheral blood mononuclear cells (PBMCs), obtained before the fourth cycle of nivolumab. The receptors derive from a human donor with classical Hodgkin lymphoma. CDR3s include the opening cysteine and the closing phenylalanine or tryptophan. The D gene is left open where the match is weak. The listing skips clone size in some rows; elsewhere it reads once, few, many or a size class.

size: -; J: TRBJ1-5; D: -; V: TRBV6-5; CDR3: CASSPRTGNQPQHF; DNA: TGTGCCAGCAGTCCCCGGACGGGGAATCAGCCCCAGCATTTT
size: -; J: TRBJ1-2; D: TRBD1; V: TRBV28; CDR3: CASSLGQDAWGYTF; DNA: TGTGCCAGCAGTTTAGGACAGGACGCCTGGGGCTACACCTTC
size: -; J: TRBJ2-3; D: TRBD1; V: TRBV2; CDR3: CASLRGLGTDTQYF; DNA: TGTGCCAGTCTCAGGGGGCTGGGTACAGATACGCAGTATTTT
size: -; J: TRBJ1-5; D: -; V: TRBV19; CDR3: CASSSGWLSQPQHF; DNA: TGTGCCAGCAGCAGCGGGTGGTTGTCCCAGCCCCAGCATTTT
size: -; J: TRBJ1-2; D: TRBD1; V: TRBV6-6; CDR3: CASSYSDRHGYTF; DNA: TGTGCCAGCAGTTACTCGGACAGGCATGGCTACACCTTC
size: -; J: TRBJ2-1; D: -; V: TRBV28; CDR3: CASSLKGGTYNEQFF; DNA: TGTGCCAGCAGTTTGAAGGGAGGCACTTACAATGAGCAGTTCTTC
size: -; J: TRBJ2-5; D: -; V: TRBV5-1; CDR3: CASSPVAAQETQYF; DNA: TGCGCCAGCAGCCCGGTAGCGGCCCAAGAGACCCAGTACTTC
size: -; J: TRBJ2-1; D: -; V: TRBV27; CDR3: CASSSSIGQFF; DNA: TGTGCCAGCAGTTCGAGTATAGGGCAGTTCTTC
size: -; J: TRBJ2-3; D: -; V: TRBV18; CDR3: CASSPSVQGTDTQYF; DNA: TGTGCCAGCTCCCCGTCCGTTCAGGGCACAGATACGCAGTATTTT
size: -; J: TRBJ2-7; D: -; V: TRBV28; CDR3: CASSFSPGEQYF; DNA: TGTGCCAGCAGTTTCTCCCCGGGGGAGCAGTACTTC
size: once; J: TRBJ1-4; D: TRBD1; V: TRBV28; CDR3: CASSPRQGGEKLFF; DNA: TGTGCCAGCAGCCCGAGACAGGGGGGAGAAAAACTGTTTTTT
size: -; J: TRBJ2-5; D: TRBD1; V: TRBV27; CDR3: CASSLGDRQETQYF; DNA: TGTGCCAGCAGTTTAGGGGACAGGCAAGAGACCCAGTACTTC
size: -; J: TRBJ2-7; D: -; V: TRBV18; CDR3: CASSPLPGGYSYEQYF; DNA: TGTGCCAGCTCACCCCTCCCGGGGGGCTACTCCTACGAGCAGTACTTC
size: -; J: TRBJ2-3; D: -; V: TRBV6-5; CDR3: CASSYSPASTDTQYF; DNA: TGTGCCAGCAGTTACTCCCCCGCCAGCACAGATACGCAGTATTTT
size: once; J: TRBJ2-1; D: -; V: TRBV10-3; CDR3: CAGGAHYNEQFF; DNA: TGTGCCGGAGGAGCTCACTACAATGAGCAGTTCTTC
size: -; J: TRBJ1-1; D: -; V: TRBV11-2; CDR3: CASSFAEMNTEAFF; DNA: TGTGCCAGCAGCTTCGCAGAGATGAACACTGAAGCTTTCTTT
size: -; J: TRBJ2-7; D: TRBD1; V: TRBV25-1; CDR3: CASSERNTGAGEQYF; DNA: TGTGCCAGCAGTGAAAGAAACACAGGGGCTGGAGAGCAGTACTTC
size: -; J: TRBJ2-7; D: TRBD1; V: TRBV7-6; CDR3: CASSGGQGGYEQYF; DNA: TGTGCCAGCAGCGGGGGACAGGGGGGCTACGAGCAGTACTTC
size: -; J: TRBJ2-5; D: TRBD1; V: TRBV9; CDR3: CASSVLTGGGETQYF; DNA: TGTGCCAGCAGCGTTCTCACAGGGGGCGGAGAGACCCAGTACTTC
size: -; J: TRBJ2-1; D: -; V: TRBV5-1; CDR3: CASSLAPGQFSPEPFF; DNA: TGCGCCAGCAGCTTGGCCCCCGGCCAGTTCAGTCCCGAGCCGTTCTTC
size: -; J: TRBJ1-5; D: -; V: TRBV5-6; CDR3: CASSLRFSNQPQHF; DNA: TGTGCCAGCAGCTTGAGATTTAGCAATCAGCCCCAGCATTTT
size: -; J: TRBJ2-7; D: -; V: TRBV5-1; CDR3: CASSYMPGTYEQYF; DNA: TGCGCCAGCAGCTACATGCCAGGGACCTACGAGCAGTACTTC
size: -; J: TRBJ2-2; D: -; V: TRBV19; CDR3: CASSIDLEGWYTGELFF; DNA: TGTGCCAGTAGTATAGATCTCGAGGGTTGGTACACCGGGGAGCTGTTTTTT
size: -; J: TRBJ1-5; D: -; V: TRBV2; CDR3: CASRIQDIVGQPQHF; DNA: TGTGCCAGCAGAATACAGGACATAGTGGGACAGCCCCAGCATTTT
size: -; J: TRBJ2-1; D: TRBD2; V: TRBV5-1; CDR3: CASSAGGLYNEQFF; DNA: TGCGCCAGCTCAGCGGGAGGGCTATACAATGAGCAGTTCTTC
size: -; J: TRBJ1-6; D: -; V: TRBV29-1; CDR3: CSVRLRGYNSPLHF; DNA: TGCAGCGTTCGCCTTCGGGGGTATAATTCACCCCTCCACTTT
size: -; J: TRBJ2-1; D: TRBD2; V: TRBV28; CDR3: CASSLALLAGANNEQFF; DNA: TGTGCCAGCAGTTTAGCCCTACTAGCGGGGGCAAACAATGAGCAGTTCTTC
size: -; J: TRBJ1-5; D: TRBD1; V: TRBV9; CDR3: CASSVTGDSNQPQHF; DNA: TGTGCCAGCAGCGTAACAGGGGATAGCAATCAGCCCCAGCATTTT
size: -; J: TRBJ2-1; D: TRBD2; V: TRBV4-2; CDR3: CASSQDPGGNNEQFF; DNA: TGTGCCAGCAGCCAAGATCCGGGGGGAAACAATGAGCAGTTCTTC
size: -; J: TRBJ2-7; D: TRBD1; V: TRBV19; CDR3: CASSSTGGYEQYF; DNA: TGTGCCAGTAGCTCGACAGGGGGATACGAGCAGTACTTC
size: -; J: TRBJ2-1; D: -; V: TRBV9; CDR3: CASSVAGTGYNEQFF; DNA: TGTGCCAGCAGCGTAGCGGGGACTGGTTACAATGAGCAGTTCTTC
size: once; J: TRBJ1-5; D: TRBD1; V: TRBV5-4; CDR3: CASSLGGQGSQPQHF; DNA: TGTGCCAGCAGCTTAGGGGGACAGGGGAGTCAGCCCCAGCATTTT
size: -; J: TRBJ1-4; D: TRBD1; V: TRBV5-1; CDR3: CASSGQGIGNEKLFF; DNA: TGCGCCAGCAGCGGACAGGGTATCGGAAATGAAAAACTGTTTTTT
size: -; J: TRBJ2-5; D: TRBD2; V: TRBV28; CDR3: CASSKGLVVETQYF; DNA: TGTGCCAGCAGTAAGGGACTAGTCGTGGAGACCCAGTACTTC
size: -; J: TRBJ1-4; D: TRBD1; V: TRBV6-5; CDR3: CASSYSTGGTEKLFF; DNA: TGTGCCAGCAGTTACTCGACAGGGGGCACTGAAAAACTGTTTTTT
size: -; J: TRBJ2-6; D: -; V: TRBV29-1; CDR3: CSVVEGRFSGANVLTF; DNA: TGCAGCGTTGTGGAGGGGCGGTTCTCTGGGGCCAACGTCCTGACTTTC
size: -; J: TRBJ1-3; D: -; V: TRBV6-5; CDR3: CASSEQGNGNTIYF; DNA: TGTGCCAGCAGTGAACAGGGTAATGGAAACACCATATATTTT
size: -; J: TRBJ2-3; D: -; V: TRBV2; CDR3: CASSVGQAGLRDTQYF; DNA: TGTGCCAGCAGTGTGGGGCAGGCTGGGCTGCGGGATACGCAGTATTTT
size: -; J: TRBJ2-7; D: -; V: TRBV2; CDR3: CASSGWLLGSYEQYF; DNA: TGTGCCAGCAGTGGCTGGCTACTGGGTAGTTACGAGCAGTACTTC
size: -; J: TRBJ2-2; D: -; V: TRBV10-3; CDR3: CAIRIGGEDTGELFF; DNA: TGTGCCATCAGGATTGGGGGAGAGGACACCGGGGAGCTGTTTTTT
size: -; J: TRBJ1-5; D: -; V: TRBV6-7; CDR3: CASSFPNSFQPQHF; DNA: TGTGCCAGCAGTTTCCCAAACAGTTTCCAGCCCCAGCATTTT
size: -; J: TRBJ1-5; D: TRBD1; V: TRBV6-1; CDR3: CASSEAGGTGNNQPQHF; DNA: TGTGCCAGCAGTGAAGCGGGAGGGACAGGGAACAATCAGCCCCAGCATTTT
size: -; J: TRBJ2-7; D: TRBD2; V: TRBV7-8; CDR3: CASSHSRLAGAYEQYF; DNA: TGTGCCAGCAGCCACTCTCGCCTAGCGGGGGCCTACGAGCAGTACTTC
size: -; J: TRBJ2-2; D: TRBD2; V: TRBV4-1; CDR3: CASSQDRAGGSNTGELFF; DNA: TGCGCCAGCAGCCAAGATCGGGCGGGAGGGTCGAACACCGGGGAGCTGTTTTTT
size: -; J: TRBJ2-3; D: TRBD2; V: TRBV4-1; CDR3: CASSQEGLAGKEAQYF; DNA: TGCGCCAGCAGCCAAGAAGGACTAGCGGGTAAAGAAGCGCAGTATTTT
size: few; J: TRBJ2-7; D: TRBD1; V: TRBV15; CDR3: CATSRGTGENEQYF; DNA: TGTGCCACCAGCAGAGGTACAGGGGAAAACGAGCAGTACTTC
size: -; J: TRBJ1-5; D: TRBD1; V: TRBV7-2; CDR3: CASSDRVGQPQHF; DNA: TGTGCCAGCAGCGACAGGGTGGGTCAGCCCCAGCATTTT
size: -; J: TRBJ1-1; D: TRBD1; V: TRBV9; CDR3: CASSVDRTGSTEAFF; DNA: TGTGCCAGCAGCGTAGACCGGACAGGGTCCACTGAAGCTTTCTTT
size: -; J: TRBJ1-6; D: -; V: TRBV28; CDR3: CASTANSPLHF; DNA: TGTGCCAGCACCGCAAATTCACCCCTCCACTTT
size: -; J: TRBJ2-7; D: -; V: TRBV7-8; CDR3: CASRSGDSYEQYF; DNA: TGTGCCAGCAGGTCAGGGGACTCCTACGAGCAGTACTTC
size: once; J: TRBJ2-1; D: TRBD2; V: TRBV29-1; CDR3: CSVERTSEVSNEQFF; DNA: TGCAGCGTTGAAAGGACTAGCGAAGTGAGCAATGAGCAGTTCTTC
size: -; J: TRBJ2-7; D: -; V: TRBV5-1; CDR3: CASSDSYEQYF; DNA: TGCGCCAGCAGCGACTCCTACGAGCAGTACTTC
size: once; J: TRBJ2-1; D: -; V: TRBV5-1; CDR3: CASNPPYYNEQFF; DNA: TGCGCCAGCAACCCCCCATACTACAATGAGCAGTTCTTC
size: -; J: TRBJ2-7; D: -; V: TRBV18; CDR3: CASSPGRGYEQYF; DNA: TGTGCCAGCTCACCTGGCAGGGGTTACGAGCAGTACTTC
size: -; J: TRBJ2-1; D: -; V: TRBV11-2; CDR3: CASSLYGGDNNEQFF; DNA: TGTGCCAGCAGCTTATATGGTGGGGATAACAATGAGCAGTTCTTC